This T cell receptor (beta chain) was identified in a study of blood T cells in healthy people across ages. Alongside a J-beta primer mix, a sample-barcoded 5' primer served in a second PCR lasting roughly 6 to 11 cycles. Tags on each cDNA molecule came from a template-switch adaptor with 12 random nucleotides. Using its own MiXCR run on the 5' RACE reads, TCRdb lists one record per CDR3 protein. The table lists some 780,000 distinct CDR3 sequences, roughly 56% of them singletons, with roughly 24% in the top ten. This clonotype came up many times. Peripheral blood was drawn, ten milliliters per donor. V was shortened by 2 bases and J by 4 bases, with 14 bases between the two germline ends. The CDR3 contains 15 residues. Per germline, CDR1 MNHNS and CDR2 SASEGT.

Specimen: blood. The receptor comes from a man aged 40-49 years in good health. The rearrangement uses TRBV6-1 and TRBJ2-5; no reliable D call. CDR3 residues: CASSETIWEAETQYF. DNA for the CDR3: TGTGCCAGCAGTGAAACGATCTGGGAAGCAGAGACCCAGTACTTC.